The 3 T cell receptor beta chains below come from one sample, sequenced in a study of blood T cell repertoires in COVID-19. Method: immunoSEQ multiplex PCR; TCRdb's copy keeps in-frame clones and lacks some. The sample includes about 440,000 clones, approximately 88% seen only once; the top ten take around an eighth. The sample taken for sequencing was peripheral blood. The receptors here all came from a woman in her fifties or sixties with COVID-19, enrolled during active disease.

This clone was found once. This rearrangement joins TRBV10-3 to TRBJ1-1, with no clear D. V lost 0 bases to trimming and J lost 1 base, with 12 bases between them. The CDR3 extends over 16 amino acids. Germline V gene lookup returns CDR1 ENHRY and CDR2 SYGVKD. The CDR3 is CAISESSLTGNTEAFF. DNA of the CDR3: TGTGCCATCAGTGAGTCGAGTCTAACGGGGAACACTGAAGCTTTCTTT.

This chain joins TRBV25-1 and TRBJ2-1; 11 bases fit TRBD1. CDR1 is MGHDK and CDR2 is SYGVNS in the germline V gene. The trim removed 4 bases at V and 8 bases at J, leaving 7 bases unmatched. The CDR3 loop spans 15 amino acids. This CDR3 is CASSGGQGGSDEQFF. CDR3 bases: TGTGCCAGCAGTGGGGGACAGGGGGGTTCGGATGAGCAGTTCTTC.

This sequence joins TRBV7-9 and TRBJ2-7; the D gene is possibly TRBD2 (7 bases). The germline gives CDR1 SEHNR, CDR2 FQNEAQ (reference sequence). This CDR3 region has 14 residues. Trimming shortened V by 7 bases and J by 5 bases, and 18 bases separated the two germline ends. CDR3: CASTGGGPANEQYF. The CDR3 nucleotides read TGTGCCAGCACTGGGGGGGGGCCCGCGAACGAGCAGTACTTC.